The TCR beta chain under discussion was sequenced for a study of blood T cell repertoires in COVID-19. The overall study: Sites in the United States, Italy and Spain provided acute and convalescent COVID-19 samples. PBMCs, B-cell-depleted T cells, or T cells were the source of the cDNA or gDNA that made up the material.

Method: immunoSEQ multiplex PCR; TCRdb's copy keeps in-frame clones and lacks some. The data contain about 310,000 clones, about 85% of them singletons. The sequencing sample was made of peripheral blood. The sequence derives from a man aged 18 to 30 with active or convalescent COVID-19.

The CDR3 DNA reads as TGCAGCGCCTGGGCTGAAAAACTGTTTTTT. This encodes CSAWAEKLFF. J is TRBJ1-4 and V is TRBV29-1; no definite D call. The germline V gene has CDR1 SQVTM and CDR2 ANQGSEA. Trimming removed 7 bases at V and 7 bases at J, with 7 bases between. The length of the CDR3 is 10 residues.